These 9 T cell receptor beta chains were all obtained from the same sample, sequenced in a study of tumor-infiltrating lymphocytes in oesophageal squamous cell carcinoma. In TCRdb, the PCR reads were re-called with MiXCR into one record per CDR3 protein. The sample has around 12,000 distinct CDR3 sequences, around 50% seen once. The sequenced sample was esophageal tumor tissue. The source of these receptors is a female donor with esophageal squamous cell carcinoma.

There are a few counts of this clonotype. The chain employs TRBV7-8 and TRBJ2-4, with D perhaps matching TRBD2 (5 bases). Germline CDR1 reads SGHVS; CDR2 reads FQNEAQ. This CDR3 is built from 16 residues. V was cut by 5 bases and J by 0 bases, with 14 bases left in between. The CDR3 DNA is TGTGCCAGCAGCAAAGACGGGATACTAGCCAAAAACATTCAGTACTTC. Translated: CASSKDGILAKNIQYF.

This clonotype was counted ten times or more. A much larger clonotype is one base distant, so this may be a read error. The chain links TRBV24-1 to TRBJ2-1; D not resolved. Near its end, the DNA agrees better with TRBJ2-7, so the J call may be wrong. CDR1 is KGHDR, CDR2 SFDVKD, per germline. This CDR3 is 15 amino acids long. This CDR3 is CATSDLEAVSNEQYF. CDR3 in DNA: TGTGCCACCAGTGATTTAGAGGCAGTATCCAATGAGCAGTACTTC.

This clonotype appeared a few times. The CDR3 region is CASSLSGTERGETQYF. CDR3 DNA: TGTGCCAGCAGCTTATCCGGGACAGAGAGGGGAGAGACCCAGTACTTC. The J gene is TRBJ2-1, the V gene TRBV7-2; 7 positions agree with TRBD1. The DNA end is a closer match to TRBJ2-5, so the J assignment may be wrong. Germline-derived CDR1 and CDR2 are SGHTA and FQGNSA. The CDR3 has 16 residues.

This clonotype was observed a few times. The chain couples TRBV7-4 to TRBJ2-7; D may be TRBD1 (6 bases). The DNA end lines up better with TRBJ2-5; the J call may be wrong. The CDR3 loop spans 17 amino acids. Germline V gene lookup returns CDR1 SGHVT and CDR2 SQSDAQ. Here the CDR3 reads CASSLRYGDNHQETQYF. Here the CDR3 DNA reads TGTGCCAGCAGCTTAAGGTATGGGGACAACCACCAAGAGACCCAGTACTTC.

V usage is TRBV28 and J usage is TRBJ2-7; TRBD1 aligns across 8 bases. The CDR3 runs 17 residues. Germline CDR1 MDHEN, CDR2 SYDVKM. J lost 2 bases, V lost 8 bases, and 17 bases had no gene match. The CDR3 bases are TGTGCCAGCCGCCGAGGGACAGGTCGCAACCTCGCCTACGAGCAGTACTTC. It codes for CASRRGTGRNLAYEQYF.

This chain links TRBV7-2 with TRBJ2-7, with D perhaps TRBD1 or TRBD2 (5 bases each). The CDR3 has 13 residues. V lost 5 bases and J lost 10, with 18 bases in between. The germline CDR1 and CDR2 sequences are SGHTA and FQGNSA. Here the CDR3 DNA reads TGTGCCAGCAGCCGGGACGGGACGAGAGACCAGTACTTC. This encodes CASSRDGTRDQYF.

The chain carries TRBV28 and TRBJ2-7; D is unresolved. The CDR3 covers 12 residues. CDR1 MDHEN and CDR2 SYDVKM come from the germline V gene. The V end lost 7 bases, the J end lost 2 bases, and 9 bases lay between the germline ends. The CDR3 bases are TGTGCCAGCATCAACCACGCCTACGAGCAGTACTTC. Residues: CASINHAYEQYF.

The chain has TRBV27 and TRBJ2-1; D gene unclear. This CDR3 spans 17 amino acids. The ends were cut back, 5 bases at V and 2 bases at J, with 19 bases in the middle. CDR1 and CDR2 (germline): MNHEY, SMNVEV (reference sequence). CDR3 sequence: CASSPLPSRPPYNEQFF. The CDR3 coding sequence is TGTGCCAGCAGTCCACTACCCTCTAGGCCCCCCTACAATGAGCAGTTCTTC.

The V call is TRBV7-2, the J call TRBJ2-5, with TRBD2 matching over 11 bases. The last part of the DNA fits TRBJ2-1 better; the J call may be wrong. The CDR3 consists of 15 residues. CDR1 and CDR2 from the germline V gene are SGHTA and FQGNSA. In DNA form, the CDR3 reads TGTGCCAGCAGCTTAGTAGCGGGGGGGCCTAGGGAGCAGTTCTTC. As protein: CASSLVAGGPREQFF.